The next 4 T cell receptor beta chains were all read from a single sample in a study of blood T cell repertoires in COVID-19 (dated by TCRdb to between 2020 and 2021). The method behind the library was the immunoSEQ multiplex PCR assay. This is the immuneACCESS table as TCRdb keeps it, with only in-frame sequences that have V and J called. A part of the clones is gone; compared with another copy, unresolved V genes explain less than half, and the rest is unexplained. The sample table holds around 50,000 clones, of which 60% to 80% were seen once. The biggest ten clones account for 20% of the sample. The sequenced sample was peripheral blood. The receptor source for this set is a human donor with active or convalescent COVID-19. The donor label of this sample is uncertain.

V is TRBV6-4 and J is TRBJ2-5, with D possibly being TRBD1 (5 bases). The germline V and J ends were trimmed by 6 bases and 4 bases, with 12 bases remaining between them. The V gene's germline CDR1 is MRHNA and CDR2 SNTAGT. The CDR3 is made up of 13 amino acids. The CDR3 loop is CASSPRQGETQYF. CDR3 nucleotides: TGTGCCAGCAGCCCACGGCAGGGAGAGACCCAGTACTTC.

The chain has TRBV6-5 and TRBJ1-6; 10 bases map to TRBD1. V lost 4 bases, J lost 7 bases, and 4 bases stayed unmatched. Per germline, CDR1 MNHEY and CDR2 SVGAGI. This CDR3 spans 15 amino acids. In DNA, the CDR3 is TGTGCCAGCAGTTCCCGGACAGGGGGGAATTCACCCCTCCACTTT. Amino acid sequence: CASSSRTGGNSPLHF.

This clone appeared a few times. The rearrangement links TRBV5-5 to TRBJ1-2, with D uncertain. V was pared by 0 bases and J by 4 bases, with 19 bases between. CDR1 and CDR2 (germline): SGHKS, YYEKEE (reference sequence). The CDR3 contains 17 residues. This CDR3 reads CASSLVAGMREIYGYTF. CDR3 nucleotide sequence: TGTGCCAGCAGCTTGGTAGCGGGTATGCGGGAGATCTATGGCTACACCTTC.

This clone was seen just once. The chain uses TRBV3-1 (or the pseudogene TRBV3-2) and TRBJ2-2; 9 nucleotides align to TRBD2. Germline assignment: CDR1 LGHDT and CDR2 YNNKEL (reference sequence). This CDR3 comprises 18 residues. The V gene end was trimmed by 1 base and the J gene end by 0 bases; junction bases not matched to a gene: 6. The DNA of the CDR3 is TGTGCCAGCAGCCAAGGGTGGGCTAGCGGGACGAACACCGGGGAGCTGTTTTTT. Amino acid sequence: CASSQGWASGTNTGELFF.